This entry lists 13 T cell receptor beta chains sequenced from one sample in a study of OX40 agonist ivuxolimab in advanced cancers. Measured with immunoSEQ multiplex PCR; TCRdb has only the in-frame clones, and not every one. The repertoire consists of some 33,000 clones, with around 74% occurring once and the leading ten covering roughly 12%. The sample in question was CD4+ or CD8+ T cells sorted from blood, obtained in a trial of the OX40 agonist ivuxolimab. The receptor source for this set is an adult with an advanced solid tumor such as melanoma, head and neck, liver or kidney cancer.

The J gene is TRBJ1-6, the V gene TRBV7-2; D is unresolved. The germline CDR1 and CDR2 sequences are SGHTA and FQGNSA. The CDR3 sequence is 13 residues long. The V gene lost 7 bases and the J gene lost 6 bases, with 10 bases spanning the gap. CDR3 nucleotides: TGTGCCAGCACCCCCTGGGTTAATTCACCCCTCCACTTT. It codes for CASTPWVNSPLHF.

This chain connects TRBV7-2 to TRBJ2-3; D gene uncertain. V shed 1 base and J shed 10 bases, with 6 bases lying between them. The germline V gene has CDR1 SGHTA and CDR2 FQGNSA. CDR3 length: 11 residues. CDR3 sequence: CASSLEAAQYF. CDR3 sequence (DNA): TGTGCCAGCAGCTTAGAGGCAGCGCAGTATTTT.

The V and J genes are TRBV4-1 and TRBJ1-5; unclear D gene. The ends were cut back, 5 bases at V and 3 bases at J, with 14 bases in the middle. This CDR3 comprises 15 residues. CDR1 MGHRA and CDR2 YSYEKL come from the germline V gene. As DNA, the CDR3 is TGCGCCAGCAGCGCCAGGCACGGGCCCAATCAGCCCCAGCATTTT. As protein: CASSARHGPNQPQHF.

CDR3 coding DNA: TGTGCCATCAGTGAACGGGGGCCATACGAGCAGTACTTC. Protein product: CAISERGPYEQYF. The chain has TRBV10-3 and TRBJ2-7, with D perhaps being TRBD1 or TRBD2 (6 bases each). V lost 3 bases to trimming and J lost 4 bases, with 10 bases between them. Germline CDR1 and CDR2: ENHRY and SYGVKD. The CDR3 contains 13 residues.

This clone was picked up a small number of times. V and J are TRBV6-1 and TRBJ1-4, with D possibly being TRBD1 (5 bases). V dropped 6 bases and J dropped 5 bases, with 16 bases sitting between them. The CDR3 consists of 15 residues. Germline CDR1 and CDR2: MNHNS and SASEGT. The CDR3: CASRPPGRLNEKLFF. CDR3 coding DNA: TGTGCCAGCAGACCCCCGGGACGGCTGAATGAAAAACTGTTTTTT.

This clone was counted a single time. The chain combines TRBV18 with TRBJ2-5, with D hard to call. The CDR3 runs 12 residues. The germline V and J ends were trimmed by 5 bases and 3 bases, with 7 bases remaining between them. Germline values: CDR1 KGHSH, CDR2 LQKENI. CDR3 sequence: CASSKREETQYF. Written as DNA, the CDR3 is TGTGCCAGCTCAAAAAGGGAAGAGACCCAGTACTTC.

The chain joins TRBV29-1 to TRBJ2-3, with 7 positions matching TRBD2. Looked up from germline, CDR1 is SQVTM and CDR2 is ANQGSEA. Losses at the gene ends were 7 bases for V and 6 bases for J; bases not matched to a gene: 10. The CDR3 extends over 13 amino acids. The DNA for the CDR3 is TGCAGCGCCGCACTACGAGCGGGGGATACGCAGTATTTT. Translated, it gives CSAALRAGDTQYF.

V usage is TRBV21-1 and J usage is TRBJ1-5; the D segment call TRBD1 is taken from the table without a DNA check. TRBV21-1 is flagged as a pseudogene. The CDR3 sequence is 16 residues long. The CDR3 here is CASSPRTVRGNQPQHF. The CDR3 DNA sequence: TGTGCCAGCAGCCCCCGGACAGTCCGAGGCAATCAGCCCCAGCATTTT.

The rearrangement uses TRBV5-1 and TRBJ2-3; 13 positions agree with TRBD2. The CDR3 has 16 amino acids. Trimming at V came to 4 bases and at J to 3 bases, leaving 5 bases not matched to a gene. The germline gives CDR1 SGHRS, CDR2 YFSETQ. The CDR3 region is CASSGRLAGGTDTQYF. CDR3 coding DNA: TGCGCCAGCAGCGGCCGACTAGCGGGGGGAACAGATACGCAGTATTTT.

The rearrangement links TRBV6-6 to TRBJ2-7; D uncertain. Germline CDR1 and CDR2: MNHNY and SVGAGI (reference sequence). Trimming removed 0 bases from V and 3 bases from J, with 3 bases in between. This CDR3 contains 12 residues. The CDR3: CASSYSIYEQYF. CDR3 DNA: TGTGCCAGCAGTTACTCGATCTACGAGCAGTACTTC.

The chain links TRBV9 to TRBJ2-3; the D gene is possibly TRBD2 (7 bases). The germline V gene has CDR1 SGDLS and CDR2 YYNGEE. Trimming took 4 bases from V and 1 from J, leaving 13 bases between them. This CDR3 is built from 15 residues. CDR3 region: CASSPRGGGTDTQYF. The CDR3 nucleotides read TGTGCCAGCAGCCCTAGGGGGGGAGGCACAGATACGCAGTATTTT.

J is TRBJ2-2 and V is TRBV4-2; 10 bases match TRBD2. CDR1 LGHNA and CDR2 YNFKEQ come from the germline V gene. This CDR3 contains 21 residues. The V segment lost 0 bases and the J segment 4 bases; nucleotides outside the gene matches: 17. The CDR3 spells CASSQDRVGSGGAQRTGELFF. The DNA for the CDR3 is TGTGCCAGCAGCCAAGATCGTGTGGGGAGCGGGGGGGCTCAGCGCACCGGGGAGCTGTTTTTT.

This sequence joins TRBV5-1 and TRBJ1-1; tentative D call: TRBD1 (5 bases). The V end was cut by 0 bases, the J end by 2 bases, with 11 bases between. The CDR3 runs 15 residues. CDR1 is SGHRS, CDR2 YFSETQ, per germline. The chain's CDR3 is CASSLEGQGNTEAFF. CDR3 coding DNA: TGCGCCAGCAGCTTGGAAGGCCAGGGTAACACTGAAGCTTTCTTT.